This TCR beta chain appears in the sequencing data of a study of shared clonotypes between healthy human individuals. V lost 7 bases, J lost 6 bases, and 23 bases stayed unmatched. There are 19 residues in the CDR3. Germline V gene sequence: CDR1 SNHLY, CDR2 FYNNEI. The study, taken as a whole, reports: Large sequencing depth failed to make sorted-subset sequencing complete, rarefaction showed. Represented diversity (both genetic and exposure-history) was limited by the small number of donors.

For this clone: Antigen unknown.

Clones were sequenced by immunoSEQ multiplex PCR, and TCRdb holds only the in-frame ones, with some missing. Altogether about 380,000 clones are present, 96% being singletons, with the ten largest covering approximately 0.32%. All donors were healthy HIV-negative adults lacking recent acute infections or vaccinations. The donors, all of them Caucasian adults, lived in Nashville, Tennessee. The rearrangement joins TRBV2 to TRBJ2-3; 9 nucleotides align to TRBD2. Sequencing input: memory CD8+ T cells sorted from blood. Subset in this sample: CD45RO+ cells pooled with CCR7-negative TemRA cells. The sequence was obtained from a man aged 30 to 39 in good health. In nucleotides, the CDR3 is TGTGCCAGCATCTCCCCCCTGGCGGGAGGGCCTACAGCCACGGATACGCAGTATTTT. Protein product: CASISPLAGGPTATDTQYF.